Each of the 2 T cell receptor beta chains below was sequenced from the same sample in a study of cytomegalovirus exposure and HLA in healthy donors. The PCR employed 60 Vbeta primers together with 13 Jbeta primers. Measured with immunoSEQ multiplex PCR; TCRdb has only the in-frame clones, and not every one. Here the sample spans roughly 160,000 clones, 84% being singletons. Sequenced material: PBMCs. These receptors all stem from a boy aged 2 to 10 in good health and CMV-seronegative.

This sequence joins TRBV5-8 and TRBJ1-5; 9 positions agree with TRBD1. Germline CDR1 is SGHTS and CDR2 is YDEGEE. With V trimmed by 5 bases and J by 2 bases, 2 bases remained unmatched. The length of the CDR3 is 14 residues. CDR3 region: CASSWTGGNQPQHF. In DNA form, the CDR3 reads TGTGCCAGCAGTTGGACAGGGGGCAATCAGCCCCAGCATTTT.

This chain uses TRBV6-1 with TRBJ1-4; no reliable D call. The CDR3 totals 14 residues. Germline values: CDR1 MNHNS, CDR2 SASEGT. Trimming removed 6 bases from V and 8 bases from J, with 16 bases in between. CDR3 protein: CASRRPPLREKLFF. The CDR3 DNA follows: TGTGCCAGCAGGAGGCCCCCCCTAAGAGAAAAACTGTTTTTT.